A selection of T cell receptor beta chains follows, all from one sample in a study of shared clonotypes between healthy human individuals. Repertoires were generated with immunoSEQ multiplex PCR, while TCRdb's copy carries only in-frame clones and drops some. The repertoire has about a million clones, roughly 80% of them found once; the top ten carry about 0.94%. Sequenced: memory CD4+ T cells from PBMCs. Source of these receptors: a man younger than 35 in good health. Some clones in this sample may be carry-over from other donors' samples. Each CDR3 is given with its conserved first and last residue. The D gene is left open where the match is weak. Where a row states a size, it is once, few, many or the class of an expanded clone; other rows omit it.

d_gene	v_gene	j_gene	len	abundance	CDR3aa	CDR3nt
NA	TRBV25-1	TRBJ1-6	13	NA	CASIPSKGAPLHF	TGTGCCAGCATCCCCTCCAAGGGGGCACCCCTCCACTTT
NA	TRBV7-2	TRBJ2-2	12	NA	CASTKNTGELFF	TGTGCCAGCACCAAGAACACCGGGGAGCTGTTTTTT
TRBD1	TRBV4-2	TRBJ2-5	14	many	CASSLAGTEETQYF	TGTGCCAGCAGCCTGGCCGGGACAGAAGAGACCCAGTACTTC
TRBD2	TRBV5-1	TRBJ2-5	17	few	CASSLPLAGGPGETQYF	TGCGCCAGCAGCCTCCCGCTAGCGGGAGGGCCCGGAGAGACCCAGTACTTC
NA	TRBV6-1	TRBJ1-2	14	NA	CASRESRVGYGYTF	TGTGCCAGCAGAGAAAGCAGGGTTGGGTATGGCTACACCTTC
NA	TRBV16	TRBJ2-3	14	NA	CASSQGGSTDTQYF	TGTGCCAGCAGCCAAGGCGGGAGCACAGATACGCAGTATTTT
NA	TRBV28	TRBJ1-2	13	many	CASRKTGSPGYTF	TGTGCCAGCAGAAAAACAGGGAGCCCTGGCTACACCTTC
TRBD1	TRBV6-6	TRBJ2-4	12	NA	CASAGGENIQYF	TGTGCCAGCGCAGGGGGTGAAAACATTCAGTACTTC
TRBD2	TRBV5-4	TRBJ2-3	16	NA	CASSRRGGSGTDTQYF	TGTGCCAGCAGCCGACGGGGCGGGAGTGGCACAGATACGCAGTATTTT
TRBD1	TRBV28	TRBJ1-1	16	NA	CASSNRGSAMNTEAFF	TGTGCCAGCAGTAACAGGGGTTCAGCGATGAACACTGAAGCTTTCTTT
TRBD2	TRBV7-6	TRBJ2-1	15	once	CASSLASGSGNEQFF	TGTGCCAGCAGCTTGGCTAGCGGGAGTGGCAATGAGCAGTTCTTC
NA	TRBV9	TRBJ2-1	14	once	CASSVTTTLNEQFF	TGTGCCAGCAGCGTCACAACGACTCTGAATGAGCAGTTCTTC
TRBD1	TRBV5-1	TRBJ2-4	15	NA	CASSPTGTGVDIQYF	TGCGCCAGCAGCCCTACCGGGACAGGGGTTGACATTCAGTACTTC
TRBD1	TRBV7-9	TRBJ1-1	15	NA	CASSSRQGMNTEAFF	TGTGCCAGCAGCTCCCGACAGGGGATGAACACTGAAGCTTTCTTT
TRBD1	TRBV7-9	TRBJ1-6	15	NA	CASSTGQGARSPLHF	TGTGCCAGCAGCACTGGACAGGGGGCGCGGTCACCCCTCCACTTT
NA	TRBV11-2	TRBJ2-5	11	NA	CASSGRVPQYF	TGTGCCAGCAGCGGCAGGGTCCCCCAGTACTTC
NA	TRBV4-2	TRBJ2-2	15	NA	CASSSNSEGAGELFF	TGTGCCAGCAGCTCGAATTCCGAGGGCGCCGGGGAGCTGTTTTTT
NA	TRBV28	TRBJ1-5	12	few	CASSLLQQPQHF	TGTGCCAGCAGTTTACTCCAACAGCCCCAGCATTTT
TRBD1	TRBV6-5	TRBJ1-2	15	NA	CASRRQGSGQIGYTF	TGTGCCAGCAGAAGACAGGGATCGGGCCAAATAGGCTACACCTTC
TRBD1	TRBV7-9	TRBJ2-5	16	many	CASSLRDRAYQETQYF	TGTGCCAGCAGCCTCCGGGACAGGGCTTACCAAGAGACCCAGTACTTC
NA	TRBV7-7	TRBJ2-2	13	NA	CASSMVNTGELFF	TGTGCCAGCAGCATGGTTAACACCGGGGAGCTGTTTTTT
NA	TRBV5-1	TRBJ1-4	14	NA	CASSLGGLGEKLFF	TGCGCCAGCAGCTTGGGAGGGCTTGGTGAAAAACTGTTTTTT
NA	TRBV7-9	TRBJ1-3	16	NA	CASSPPGFRVGNTIYF	TGTGCCAGCAGTCCCCCCGGGTTCAGGGTTGGAAACACCATATATTTT
NA	TRBV6-5	TRBJ2-6	14	NA	CASSRGAGANVLTF	TGTGCCAGCAGCAGGGGGGCCGGGGCCAACGTCCTGACTTTC
NA	TRBV13	TRBJ2-5	13	NA	CASSLGWGETQYF	TGTGCCAGCAGCTTAGGTTGGGGGGAGACCCAGTACTTC
TRBD1	TRBV18	TRBJ2-7	16	NA	CASSLQWGGTGNEQYF	TGTGCCAGCTCACTACAATGGGGGGGGACAGGGAACGAGCAGTACTTC
NA	TRBV5-1	TRBJ2-6	15	NA	CASSLAEGGANVLTF	TGCGCCAGCAGCTTGGCCGAAGGTGGGGCCAACGTCCTGACTTTC
TRBD2	TRBV5-6	TRBJ2-3	15	NA	CASSLIAGVTDTQYF	TGTGCCAGCAGCTTGATAGCGGGGGTCACAGATACGCAGTATTTT
TRBD1	TRBV5-4	TRBJ1-5	14	NA	CASSLQGYNQPQHF	TGTGCCAGCAGCTTACAGGGGTACAATCAGCCCCAGCATTTT
TRBD2	TRBV10-2	TRBJ2-1	16	NA	CASSESRPSGNNEQFF	TGCGCCAGCAGTGAGTCTCGTCCTAGCGGGAACAATGAGCAGTTCTTC
TRBD1	TRBV9	TRBJ2-7	14	NA	CASSPRRTGGEQYF	TGTGCCAGCAGCCCCCGAAGGACAGGGGGCGAGCAGTACTTC
NA	TRBV18	TRBJ1-2	12	NA	CASSLQGYGYTF	TGTGCCAGCTCACTCCAGGGTTATGGCTACACCTTC
TRBD2	TRBV5-5	TRBJ2-1	15	NA	CASSPREVLYNEQFF	TGTGCCAGCAGCCCTCGGGAGGTGCTTTACAATGAGCAGTTCTTC
NA	TRBV2	TRBJ2-5	14	NA	CATHRMKNQETQYF	TGTGCCACCCACAGGATGAAGAACCAAGAGACCCAGTACTTC
TRBD1	TRBV5-4	TRBJ1-1	15	NA	CASTPQGQGFTEAFF	TGTGCCAGCACACCACAGGGACAGGGATTCACTGAAGCTTTCTTT
TRBD1	TRBV7-7	TRBJ2-2	15	NA	CASGQGTHYTGELFF	TGTGCCTCGGGACAGGGGACCCACTACACCGGGGAGCTGTTTTTT
NA	TRBV5-1	TRBJ1-4	14	NA	CASSLGPANEKLFF	TGCGCCAGCAGCTTGGGGCCAGCTAATGAAAAACTGTTTTTT